Listed below are T cell receptor beta chains from one sample, sequenced in a study of T-cell reconstitution after alpha-beta-depleted transplantation in children. TCRdb processed the PCR reads anew with MiXCR; each CDR3 protein has one entry. The repertoire holds around 450,000 distinct CDR3 sequences, with approximately 10% as singletons. The sequenced sample was PBMCs, obtained before TCRalphabeta/CD19-depleted stem cell transplant. The receptors originated from a child under 10 years old with inherited bone marrow failure, due to receive a stem cell transplant. Each CDR3 is given with its conserved first and last residue. A D gene is named only where the DNA matches it firmly. Expanded clones are given a class, and other clones once, few, many or no size at all.

TGTGCCAGCAGCTCAGCAGGGTTTGGGGCCAACGTCCTGACTTTC	CASSSAGFGANVLTF	-	-	TRBJ2-6	TRBV5-4
TGCAGCGTTGACGATCGGGGCACTGGAAACACCATATATTTT	CSVDDRGTGNTIYF	-	few	TRBJ1-3	TRBV29-1
TGTGCCAGTAGTACCCCATTGGGAATTTTCTACGAGCAGTACTTC	CASSTPLGIFYEQYF	-	many	TRBJ2-7	TRBV19
TGTGCCAGCAGGGACGCAAGCTCCTACGAGCAGTACTTC	CASRDASSYEQYF	-	once	TRBJ2-7	TRBV13
TGTGCCAGCAGCTCCCGACAGGGTATTTTCGAGCAGTACTTC	CASSSRQGIFEQYF	TRBD1	-	TRBJ2-7	TRBV7-6
TGTGCCAGCAGTTTGACGGCGGGGACACCTAATGAGCAGTTCTTC	CASSLTAGTPNEQFF	-	many	TRBJ2-1	TRBV27
TGTGCCAGCAGCTGGGACAGCCATGAGCAGTTCTTC	CASSWDSHEQFF	TRBD1	-	TRBJ2-1	TRBV5-5
TGCAGTGCTCCCCGATTTCAGGGCTACGAGCAGTACTTC	CSAPRFQGYEQYF	-	-	TRBJ2-7	TRBV20-1
TGTGCCAGCTCACCACCGTATCCAGGGGGCAGCACAGATACGCAGTATTTT	CASSPPYPGGSTDTQYF	TRBD1	many	TRBJ2-3	TRBV18
TGTGCCTGGAGCCGAGAGTTAGGGCTGGAGACCCAGTACTTC	CAWSRELGLETQYF	-	-	TRBJ2-5	TRBV30
TGCGCCAGCAGCCGGGTACCCTACAATGAGCAGTTCTTC	CASSRVPYNEQFF	-	many	TRBJ2-1	TRBV4-3
TGTGCCAGCAGTTTATGGCACCCGAGCACAGATACGCAGTATTTT	CASSLWHPSTDTQYF	-	many	TRBJ2-3	TRBV27
TGTGCCAGCAGCTTAGTTGGGGGAGTCCCCTACAATGAGCAGTTCTTC	CASSLVGGVPYNEQFF	-	many	TRBJ2-1	TRBV7-9
TGTGCCAGCAGCTTCGGGGGCCCCAAGTACGAGCAGTACTTC	CASSFGGPKYEQYF	-	many	TRBJ2-7	TRBV7-2
TGTGCCAGCAGTTCCCTTTCGGAAGGCTCCTACGAGCAGTACTTC	CASSSLSEGSYEQYF	-	many	TRBJ2-7	TRBV27
TGCGCCAGCAGCTTGGATTTCGGGGGGGGCGAGCAGTACTTC	CASSLDFGGGEQYF	TRBD2	many	TRBJ2-7	TRBV5-1
TGTGCCAGCAGTTTTACAGGGTCACAGCCCCAGCATTTT	CASSFTGSQPQHF	-	-	TRBJ1-5	TRBV7-2
TGTGCCACCAGCGTAGGGACTAGCGGGAGTATCTACGAGCAGTACTTC	CATSVGTSGSIYEQYF	TRBD2	many	TRBJ2-7	TRBV15
TGCAGTGCCAGGGACAGGGGGGTCGAGCAGTACTTC	CSARDRGVEQYF	TRBD1	many	TRBJ2-7	TRBV20-1
TGTGCCAGCAGTTTTTCCGGTGGGGGAGCTTTCTTT	CASSFSGGGAFF	-	-	TRBJ1-1	TRBV6-6
TGTGCCAGCTCACCTGAGGTGGGGTCCATGAACACTGAAGCTTTCTTT	CASSPEVGSMNTEAFF	-	-	TRBJ1-1	TRBV18
TGTGCCAGCAGTTCCGTAACTCGAGCGCCCAGGGATGAGCAGTTCTTC	CASSSVTRAPRDEQFF	-	few	TRBJ2-1	TRBV6-5
TGTGCCAGCAGCTTAGGTGGGGTCACGGACAGGGTCTACGAGCAGTACTTC	CASSLGGVTDRVYEQYF	TRBD1	many	TRBJ2-7	TRBV7-8
TGTGCCAGCAGCAAAGCGCGCCCCCCCAAGCAGTACGAGCAGTACTTC	CASSKARPPKQYEQYF	-	many	TRBJ2-7	TRBV21-1
TGCGCCAGCAGCCCGCCGGGGACCCTACCTGAGAAAAAACTGTTTTTT	CASSPPGTLPEKKLFF	-	few	TRBJ1-4	TRBV5-1
TGTGCCAGCAGCTTAGGTTGGGGCCAAAATGAAAAACTGTTTTTT	CASSLGWGQNEKLFF	-	many	TRBJ1-4	TRBV7-9
TGTGCCAGCAGTTACCCAGGCGGGAGGGCCAGAGAGACCCAGTACTTC	CASSYPGGRARETQYF	TRBD2	few	TRBJ2-5	TRBV12-3/TRBV12-4
TGTGCCAGCAGTCTGGCGGGAGTATCGGAGACCCAGTACTTC	CASSLAGVSETQYF	TRBD2	many	TRBJ2-5	TRBV13
TGCAGCGTTGCTCCAGTCCGGCGTTGGGCCACTGAAGCTTTCTTT	CSVAPVRRWATEAFF	-	many	TRBJ1-1	TRBV29-1
TGTGCCAGGCTGACCACAGATACGCAGTATTTT	CARLTTDTQYF	-	many	TRBJ2-3	TRBV28
TGCGCCAGCGGGAAACTAGCGGGAGGGGAAGAGACCCAGTACTTC	CASGKLAGGEETQYF	TRBD2	many	TRBJ2-5	TRBV5-1
TGCAGTGCTAGTGGGCAGCAAGAGACCCAGTACTTC	CSASGQQETQYF	-	-	TRBJ2-5	TRBV20-1
TGCGCCAGCAGCTTTTTAGCGGGCCAGAACACCGGGGAGCTGTTTTTT	CASSFLAGQNTGELFF	TRBD2	-	TRBJ2-2	TRBV5-1
TGTGCCACCAGTGCTAGCGGGAGTCTCAATGAGCAGTTCTTC	CATSASGSLNEQFF	TRBD2	many	TRBJ2-1	TRBV24-1
TGTGCCAGCAGCGACCGGGTAGGAGATGGAGAGACCCAGTACTTC	CASSDRVGDGETQYF	-	-	TRBJ2-5	TRBV7-9
TGCAGCGTTGAGGGACCTAGCGGGAGGGCCGAGCAGTACTTC	CSVEGPSGRAEQYF	TRBD2	few	TRBJ2-7	TRBV29-1
TGTGCCAGCAGTTTAAGGACAGGGGAAGGGAATGAGCAGTTCTTC	CASSLRTGEGNEQFF	TRBD1	few	TRBJ2-1	TRBV12-3/TRBV12-4
TGCGCCAGCAGCCCGCCGGGACTAGCGGGAACCGCATCCACAGATACGCAGTATTTT	CASSPPGLAGTASTDTQYF	TRBD2	-	TRBJ2-3	TRBV5-1
TGCAGTGCTAGTGGGTTAGCGGGACTGAGCTCCTACGAGCAGTACTTC	CSASGLAGLSSYEQYF	TRBD2	many	TRBJ2-7	TRBV20-1
TGCGCCAGCAGCCCGTCCGTAGGTCAGCCCCAGCATTTT	CASSPSVGQPQHF	-	-	TRBJ1-5	TRBV5-1
TGTGCCAGCAGTTCCGGGCGGACCGGGCCGCCCTACGAGCAGTACTTC	CASSSGRTGPPYEQYF	-	-	TRBJ2-7	TRBV12-3/TRBV12-4
TGTGCCAGCAGTTACGTGGCAGGCTCAAACACTGAAGCTTTCTTT	CASSYVAGSNTEAFF	-	many	TRBJ1-1	TRBV6-5
TGTGCCAGCAGTGAATATGAGGGGACTAGCGGGAGAGGGTACGAGCAGTACTTC	CASSEYEGTSGRGYEQYF	TRBD2	-	TRBJ2-7	TRBV25-1
TGCGCCAGCAGCCACCGATCTGGACAGACAGCTTATGGCTACACCTTC	CASSHRSGQTAYGYTF	-	few	TRBJ1-2	TRBV4-3
TGTGCCACCAGTCAACAGGGCGGGACCGGGGAGCTGTTTTTT	CATSQQGGTGELFF	-	many	TRBJ2-2	TRBV24-1
TGCGCCAGCAGCTTGAGGGCGGGAGCCGCCGCGGTGGGAGATACGCAGTATTTT	CASSLRAGAAAVGDTQYF	TRBD2	many	TRBJ2-3	TRBV5-1
TGTGCCAGCAGTGACCGACTAGCGGGAGGTAATTACGAGCAGTACTTC	CASSDRLAGGNYEQYF	TRBD2	many	TRBJ2-7	TRBV6-1
TGTGCCAGTAGTATGTACCAGGGGAATCAGCCCCAGCATTTT	CASSMYQGNQPQHF	-	many	TRBJ1-5	TRBV19
TGTGCCAGCAGTTTAAACGGGAGCGGGAGGGAGTACGAGCAGTACTTC	CASSLNGSGREYEQYF	TRBD2	-	TRBJ2-7	TRBV28
TGTGCCAGCAGTTCTACGTACTCTCGGGTAGATACGCAGTATTTT	CASSSTYSRVDTQYF	-	many	TRBJ2-3	TRBV12-3/TRBV12-4
TGCGCCAGCAGCTTAAGTCCTCTGAACACTGAAGCTTTCTTT	CASSLSPLNTEAFF	-	-	TRBJ1-1	TRBV5-1
TGTGCCAGCAGTTTAGGGGTTCGGACCACAGATACGCAGTATTTT	CASSLGVRTTDTQYF	-	-	TRBJ2-3	TRBV27
TGTGCCAGCAGTTTACTATCGGCCGTATCGGGGGACCCAGTACACCCTCATGGCCAGTACTTC	CASSLLSAVSGDPVHPHGQYF	-	many	TRBJ2-5	TRBV27
TGTGCCAGCAGCCCGGACAGGCTCCCCTACGAGCAGTACTTC	CASSPDRLPYEQYF	TRBD1	many	TRBJ2-7	TRBV5-6